Listed below are T cell receptor beta chains from one sample, sequenced in a study of blood T cells in healthy people across ages. TCRdb redid the calling of the 5' RACE reads with MiXCR, one entry per CDR3 protein. The sample carries approximately 580,000 distinct CDR3 sequences, less than 25% recorded once. These data are also associated with another study on T cells of mothers and their children.

What was sequenced was blood. The source is a boy younger than 18 in good health. CDR3s include the opening cysteine and the closing phenylalanine or tryptophan. The D gene is left open where the match is weak. The listing skips clone size in some rows; elsewhere it reads once, few, many or a size class.

V gene: TRBV24-1; D gene: TRBD1; J gene: TRBJ1-2; clone size: -; CDR3 DNA: TGTGCCACCGAGGACAGGTTGGATGGCTACACCTTC; CDR3 protein: CATEDRLDGYTF
V gene: TRBV6-2/TRBV6-3; D gene: TRBD1; J gene: TRBJ2-5; clone size: -; CDR3 DNA: TGTGCCGGCGGACAGGGGCTTCAAGAGACCCAGTACTTC; CDR3 protein: CAGGQGLQETQYF
V gene: TRBV20-1; D gene: TRBD2; J gene: TRBJ2-1; clone size: -; CDR3 DNA: TGCAGTGCCGGGGTGGGGAGGGCCAATGAGCAGTTCTTC; CDR3 protein: CSAGVGRANEQFF
V gene: TRBV9; D gene: TRBD1; J gene: TRBJ1-2; clone size: few; CDR3 DNA: TGTGCCAGCAGCCCGGGACAGGAGAACTATGGCTACACCTTC; CDR3 protein: CASSPGQENYGYTF
V gene: TRBV28; D gene: -; J gene: TRBJ2-4; clone size: few; CDR3 DNA: TGTGCCAGCAGTACCAGGAGGGGCAGGGCAGGCCCCTACAAAAACATTCAGTACTTC; CDR3 protein: CASSTRRGRAGPYKNIQYF
V gene: TRBV4-3; D gene: -; J gene: TRBJ2-3; clone size: few; CDR3 DNA: TGCGCCAGCAGCCGCCAGACAGGAGATACGCAGTATTTT; CDR3 protein: CASSRQTGDTQYF
V gene: TRBV7-2; D gene: -; J gene: TRBJ2-3; clone size: few; CDR3 DNA: TGTGCCAGCAGCTTTACCCCAGGTGATACGCAGTATTTT; CDR3 protein: CASSFTPGDTQYF
V gene: TRBV29-1; D gene: -; J gene: TRBJ1-2; clone size: -; CDR3 DNA: TGCAGCGTGGCGGAGCGGAACTATGGCTACACCTTC; CDR3 protein: CSVAERNYGYTF
V gene: TRBV12-3/TRBV12-4; D gene: TRBD2; J gene: TRBJ2-2; clone size: many; CDR3 DNA: TGTGCCAGCAGTTCCCTCGGGGGAGGGGTGTTCGGGGAGCTGTTTTTT; CDR3 protein: CASSSLGGGVFGELFF
V gene: TRBV7-9; D gene: TRBD1; J gene: TRBJ2-4; clone size: few; CDR3 DNA: TGTGCCAGCAGCGGACAGGGGACTTGGGCCAAAAACATTCAGTACTTC; CDR3 protein: CASSGQGTWAKNIQYF
V gene: TRBV14; D gene: -; J gene: TRBJ1-4; clone size: few; CDR3 DNA: TGTGCCAGCGCCGGGACGGATAATGAAAAACTGTTTTTT; CDR3 protein: CASAGTDNEKLFF
V gene: TRBV19; D gene: TRBD1; J gene: TRBJ2-7; clone size: -; CDR3 DNA: TGTGCCAGTAGTATTAACAGGGGCTACGAGCAGTACTTC; CDR3 protein: CASSINRGYEQYF
V gene: TRBV30; D gene: -; J gene: TRBJ1-1; clone size: few; CDR3 DNA: TGTGCCTGGAGTCCCGCAGGGGCTGAAGCTTTCTTT; CDR3 protein: CAWSPAGAEAFF
V gene: TRBV4-2; D gene: -; J gene: TRBJ2-5; clone size: -; CDR3 DNA: TGTGCCCCGAGAGTCTTACTGACAGGCCAAGAGACCCAGTACTTC; CDR3 protein: CAPRVLLTGQETQYF
V gene: TRBV19; D gene: -; J gene: TRBJ2-5; clone size: few; CDR3 DNA: TGTGCCAGTAGTACGAACAGACAAGAGACCCAGTACTTC; CDR3 protein: CASSTNRQETQYF
V gene: TRBV29-1; D gene: -; J gene: TRBJ2-7; clone size: -; CDR3 DNA: TGCAGCGTAGGAATGCGGATTGAGCAGTACTTC; CDR3 protein: CSVGMRIEQYF
V gene: TRBV6-2/TRBV6-3; D gene: -; J gene: TRBJ2-7; clone size: many; CDR3 DNA: TGTGCCAGCAAGGGAGGGGACAACTACGAGCAGTACTTC; CDR3 protein: CASKGGDNYEQYF
V gene: TRBV4-3; D gene: TRBD2; J gene: TRBJ2-1; clone size: -; CDR3 DNA: TGCGCCAGCAGCCAAGGCTCTAGCGGGGGTTTGGACAATGAGCAGTTCTTC; CDR3 protein: CASSQGSSGGLDNEQFF
V gene: TRBV25-1; D gene: -; J gene: TRBJ2-7; clone size: few; CDR3 DNA: TGTGCCAGCAGTGAACTGGGTAGGTCCTACGAGCAGTACTTC; CDR3 protein: CASSELGRSYEQYF
V gene: TRBV20-1; D gene: -; J gene: TRBJ1-4; clone size: -; CDR3 DNA: TGCAGTGCTAGAACAGGGCGGGGTGAAAAACTGTTTTTT; CDR3 protein: CSARTGRGEKLFF
V gene: TRBV10-3; D gene: -; J gene: TRBJ1-1; clone size: few; CDR3 DNA: TGTGCCATAAGACAAGGGAACACTGAAGCTTTCTTT; CDR3 protein: CAIRQGNTEAFF
V gene: TRBV14; D gene: -; J gene: TRBJ2-7; clone size: -; CDR3 DNA: TGTGCCAGCAGCCAAGATAGGACGGCAACCTACGAGCAGTACTTC; CDR3 protein: CASSQDRTATYEQYF
V gene: TRBV7-2; D gene: -; J gene: TRBJ1-5; clone size: few; CDR3 DNA: TGTGCCAGCAGCTCGGACCGGACCACTAGCGGGGGTCGGACAGATACGCAGCATTTT; CDR3 protein: CASSSDRTTSGGRTDTQHF
V gene: TRBV12-3/TRBV12-4; D gene: TRBD2; J gene: TRBJ2-7; clone size: few; CDR3 DNA: TGTGCCAGCAACGAGGGAGCGGGAAGGTACGAGCAGTACTTC; CDR3 protein: CASNEGAGRYEQYF
V gene: TRBV29-1; D gene: TRBD2; J gene: TRBJ2-3; clone size: many; CDR3 DNA: TGCAGCGTGAAAGGACTAGCGGGACTTACAGATACGCAGTATTTT; CDR3 protein: CSVKGLAGLTDTQYF
V gene: TRBV20-1; D gene: -; J gene: TRBJ2-6; clone size: -; CDR3 DNA: -; CDR3 protein: CSARVGAGANVLAF
V gene: TRBV6-1; D gene: TRBD1; J gene: TRBJ2-3; clone size: many; CDR3 DNA: TGTGCCAGCAGTGTTGGGACAGGGACAGATACGCAGTATTTT; CDR3 protein: CASSVGTGTDTQYF
V gene: TRBV5-1; D gene: -; J gene: TRBJ2-1; clone size: -; CDR3 DNA: TGCGCCAGCAGCCTAAGCGGATCTGATTACAATGAGCAGTTCTTC; CDR3 protein: CASSLSGSDYNEQFF